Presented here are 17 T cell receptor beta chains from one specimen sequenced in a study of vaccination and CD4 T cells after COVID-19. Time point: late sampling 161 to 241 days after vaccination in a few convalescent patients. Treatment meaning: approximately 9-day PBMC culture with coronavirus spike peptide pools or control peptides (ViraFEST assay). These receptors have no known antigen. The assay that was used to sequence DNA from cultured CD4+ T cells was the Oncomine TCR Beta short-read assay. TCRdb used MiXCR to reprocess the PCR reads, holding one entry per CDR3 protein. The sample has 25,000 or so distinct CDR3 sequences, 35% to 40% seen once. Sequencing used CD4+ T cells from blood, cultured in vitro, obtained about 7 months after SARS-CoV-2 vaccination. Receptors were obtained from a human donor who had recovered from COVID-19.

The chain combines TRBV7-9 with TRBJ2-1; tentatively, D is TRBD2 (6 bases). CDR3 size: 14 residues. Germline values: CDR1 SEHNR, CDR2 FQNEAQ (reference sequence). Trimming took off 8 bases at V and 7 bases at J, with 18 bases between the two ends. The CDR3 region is CASRPTGSGNEQFF. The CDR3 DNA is TGTGCCAGCCGACCAACTGGGAGCGGGAATGAGCAGTTCTTC.

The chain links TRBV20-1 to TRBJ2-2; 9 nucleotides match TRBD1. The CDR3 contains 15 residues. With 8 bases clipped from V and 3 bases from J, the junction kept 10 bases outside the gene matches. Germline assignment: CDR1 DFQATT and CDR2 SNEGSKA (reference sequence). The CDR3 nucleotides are TGCAGTTTGGGGGGTGACAGGGGGTACACCGGGGAGCTGTTTTTT. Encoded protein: CSLGGDRGYTGELFF.

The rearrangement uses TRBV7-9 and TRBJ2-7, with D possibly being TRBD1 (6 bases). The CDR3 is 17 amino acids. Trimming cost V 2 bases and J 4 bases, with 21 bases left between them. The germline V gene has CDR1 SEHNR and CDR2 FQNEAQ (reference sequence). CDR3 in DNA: TGTGCCAGCAGCTTATACACCTCAAACAGGGCCGATTACGAGCAGTACTTC. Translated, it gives CASSLYTSNRADYEQYF.

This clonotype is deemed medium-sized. CDR3 DNA sequence: TGCGCCTGCGACACCGGCCAAGCGGGAGATCGGTACCAGTACTTC. This encodes CACDTGQAGDRYQYF. The rearrangement links TRBV23-1 to TRBJ2-7; 8 nucleotides agree with TRBD2. TRBV23-1 is an ORF, and what it does is uncertain. V gave up 11 bases and J gave up 10 bases; unmatched junction bases: 22. The CDR3 runs to 15 residues.

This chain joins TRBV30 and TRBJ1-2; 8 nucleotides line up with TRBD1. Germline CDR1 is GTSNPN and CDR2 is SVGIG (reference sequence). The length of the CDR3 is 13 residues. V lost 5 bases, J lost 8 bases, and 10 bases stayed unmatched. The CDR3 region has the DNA TGTGCCTGGGAACAGGGGGAGATCGGGGGCTACACCTTC. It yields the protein CAWEQGEIGGYTF. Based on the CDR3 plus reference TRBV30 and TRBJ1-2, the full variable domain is SQTIHQWPATLVQPVGSPLSLECTVEGTSNPNLYWYRQAAGRGLQLLFYSVGIGQISSEVPQNLSASRPQDRQFILSSKKLLLSDSGFYLCAWEQGEIGGYTFGSGTRLTVV.

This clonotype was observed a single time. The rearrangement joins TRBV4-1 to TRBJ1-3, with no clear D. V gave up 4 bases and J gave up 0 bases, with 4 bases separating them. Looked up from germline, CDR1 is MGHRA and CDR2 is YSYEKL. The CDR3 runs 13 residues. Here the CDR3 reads CASSRGSGNTIYF. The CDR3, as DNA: TGCGCCAGCAGCCGAGGCTCTGGAAACACCATATATTTT.

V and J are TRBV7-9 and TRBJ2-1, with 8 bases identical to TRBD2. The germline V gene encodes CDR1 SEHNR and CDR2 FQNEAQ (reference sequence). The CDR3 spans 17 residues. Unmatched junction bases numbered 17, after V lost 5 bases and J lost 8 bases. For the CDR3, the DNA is TGTGCCAGCAGCCCACATCGACCTAGCGGGTCGGGCCATGAGCAGTTCTTC. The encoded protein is CASSPHRPSGSGHEQFF.

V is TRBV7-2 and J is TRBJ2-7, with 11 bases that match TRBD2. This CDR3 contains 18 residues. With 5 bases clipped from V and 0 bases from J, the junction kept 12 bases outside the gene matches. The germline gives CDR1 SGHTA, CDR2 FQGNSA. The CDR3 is CASSVSGTSGGNSYEQYF. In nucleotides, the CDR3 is TGTGCCAGCAGCGTGTCCGGGACTAGCGGTGGGAACTCCTACGAGCAGTACTTC.

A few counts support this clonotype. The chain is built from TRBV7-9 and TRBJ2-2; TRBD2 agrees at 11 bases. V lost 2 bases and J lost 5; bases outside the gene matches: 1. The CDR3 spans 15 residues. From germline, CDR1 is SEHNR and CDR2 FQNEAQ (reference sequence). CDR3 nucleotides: TGTGCCAGCAGCTTAAGACTAGCGGGGACCGGGGAGCTGTTTTTT. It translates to CASSLRLAGTGELFF.

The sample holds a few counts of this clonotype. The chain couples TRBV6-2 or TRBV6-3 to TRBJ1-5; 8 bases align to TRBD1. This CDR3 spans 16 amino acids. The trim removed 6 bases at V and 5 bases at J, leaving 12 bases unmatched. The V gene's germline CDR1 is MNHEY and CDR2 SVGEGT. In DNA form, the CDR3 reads TGTGCCAGCAGCCCAGGGGGCGCAGGGGTATATCAGCCCCAGCATTTT. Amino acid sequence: CASSPGGAGVYQPQHF.

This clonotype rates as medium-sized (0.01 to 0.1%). The CDR3 is CSAATNTGELFF. The CDR3 DNA sequence: TGCAGTGCTGCTACGAACACCGGGGAGCTGTTTTTT. J is TRBJ2-2 and V is TRBV20-1; D is unclear. This CDR3 is 12 amino acids long. Looked up from germline, CDR1 is DFQATT and CDR2 is SNEGSKA (reference sequence). V was cut by 5 bases and J by 0 bases, with 4 bases left in between.

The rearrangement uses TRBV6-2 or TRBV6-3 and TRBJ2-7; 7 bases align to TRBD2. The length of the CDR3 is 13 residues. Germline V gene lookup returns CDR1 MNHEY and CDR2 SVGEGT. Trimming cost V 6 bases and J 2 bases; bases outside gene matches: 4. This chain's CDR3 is CASRQSGAYEQYF. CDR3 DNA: TGTGCCAGCAGACAAAGCGGGGCCTACGAGCAGTACTTC.

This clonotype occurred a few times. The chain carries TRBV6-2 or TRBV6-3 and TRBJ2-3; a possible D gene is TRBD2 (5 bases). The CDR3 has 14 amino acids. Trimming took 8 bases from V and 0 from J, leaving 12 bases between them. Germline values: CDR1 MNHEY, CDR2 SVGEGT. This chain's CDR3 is CASFEGTSTDTQYF. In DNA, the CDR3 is TGTGCCAGCTTCGAGGGCACAAGCACAGATACGCAGTATTTT.

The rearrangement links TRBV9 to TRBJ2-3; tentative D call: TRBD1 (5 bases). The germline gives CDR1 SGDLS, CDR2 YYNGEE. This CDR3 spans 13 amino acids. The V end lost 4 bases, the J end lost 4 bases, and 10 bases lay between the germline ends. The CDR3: CASSTTGSDTQYF. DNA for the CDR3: TGTGCCAGCAGCACAACAGGTTCAGATACGCAGTATTTT. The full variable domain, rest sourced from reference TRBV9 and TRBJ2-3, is DSGVTQTPKHLITATGQRVTLRCSPRSGDLSVYWYQQSLDQGLQFLIQYYNGEERAKGNILERFSAQQFPDLHSELNLSSLELGDSALYFCASSTTGSDTQYFGPGTRLTVL.

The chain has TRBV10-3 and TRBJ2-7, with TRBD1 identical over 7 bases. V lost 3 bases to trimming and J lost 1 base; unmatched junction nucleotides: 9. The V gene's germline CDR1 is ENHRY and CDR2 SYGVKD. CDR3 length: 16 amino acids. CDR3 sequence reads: CAISDRDRDLSYEQYF. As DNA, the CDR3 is TGTGCCATCAGTGACAGGGACAGAGATCTTTCCTACGAGCAGTACTTC.

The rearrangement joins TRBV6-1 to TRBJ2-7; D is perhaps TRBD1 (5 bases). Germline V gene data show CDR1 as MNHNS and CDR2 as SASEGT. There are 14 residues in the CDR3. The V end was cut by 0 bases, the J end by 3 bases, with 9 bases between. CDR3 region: CASSEAQGVYEQYF. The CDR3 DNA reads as TGTGCCAGCAGTGAAGCCCAGGGCGTCTACGAGCAGTACTTC.

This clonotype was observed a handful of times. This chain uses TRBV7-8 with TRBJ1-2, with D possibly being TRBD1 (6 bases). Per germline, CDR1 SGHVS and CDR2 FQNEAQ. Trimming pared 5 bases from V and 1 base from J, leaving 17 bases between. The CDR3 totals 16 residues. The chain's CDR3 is CASSPDRNLDNYGYTF. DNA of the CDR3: TGTGCCAGCAGCCCGGACAGAAACTTGGATAACTATGGCTACACCTTC.